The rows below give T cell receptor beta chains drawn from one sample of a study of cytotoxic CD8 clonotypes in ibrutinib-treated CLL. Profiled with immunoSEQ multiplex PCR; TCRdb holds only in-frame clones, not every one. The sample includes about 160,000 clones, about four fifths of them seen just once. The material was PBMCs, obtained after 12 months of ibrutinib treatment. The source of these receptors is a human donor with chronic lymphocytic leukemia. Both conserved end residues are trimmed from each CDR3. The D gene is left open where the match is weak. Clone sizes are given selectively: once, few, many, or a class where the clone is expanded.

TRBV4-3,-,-,ASSQERGPYEQY
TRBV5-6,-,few,ASSLTGSTQH
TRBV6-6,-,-,ASSGGGSSNQPQH
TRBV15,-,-,ATSRDRGQETQY
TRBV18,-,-,ASSPGVEQY
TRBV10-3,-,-,AIRRDSSYEQY
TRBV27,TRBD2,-,ASIGGLAGGNTGELF
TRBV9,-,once,ASSAQSMNTEAF
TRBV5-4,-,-,ASSLVVGSLSSYNEQF
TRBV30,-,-,AWINYVWAMNTEAF
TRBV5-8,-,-,ASIIGEYNSPLH
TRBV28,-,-,ASSLLLSSAEQY
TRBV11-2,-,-,ASSSPTGYEQY
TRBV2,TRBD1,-,ASSQDRDYEQF
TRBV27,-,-,ASSLMMGGAGNTIY
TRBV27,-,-,ASRPQQGIGKLF
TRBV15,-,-,ATSSDRRSNQPQH
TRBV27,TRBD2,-,ASSLASGSHEQY
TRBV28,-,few,ASSFPGGTYEQY
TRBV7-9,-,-,ASSFGGPGEGNQPQH
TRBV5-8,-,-,ASSFGRQETQY
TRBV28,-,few,ASSLPPAYENTGELF
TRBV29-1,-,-,SVMGVLFGEQF
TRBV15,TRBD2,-,ATSSGSRYEQY
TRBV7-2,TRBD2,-,ASSSWTSGGETQY
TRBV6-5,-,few,ASSTGTAGYT